The next 7 T cell receptor beta chains were all read from a single sample in a study of blood T cell repertoires in COVID-19. Repertoires were generated with immunoSEQ multiplex PCR, while TCRdb's copy carries only in-frame clones and drops some. The sample records about 280,000 clones, roughly 86% being singletons. Sequenced input: PBMCs or T cells enriched from blood (not recorded which). The receptor source for this set is a young woman who had recovered from COVID-19.

This chain connects TRBV30 to TRBJ1-5; TRBD1 might be the D (6 bases). V was trimmed by 3 bases and J by 6 bases, leaving 21 bases between them. The CDR3 sequence is 16 residues long. CDR1 and CDR2 from the germline V gene are GTSNPN and SVGIG (reference sequence). DNA for the CDR3: TGTGCCTGGAGAGTTGGGGGCCGGACCAAAAGTCAGCCCCAGCATTTT. Encoded protein: CAWRVGGRTKSQPQHF.

This sequence joins TRBV6-6 and TRBJ1-1; D is unresolved. V was trimmed by 0 bases and J by 7 bases, leaving 15 bases between them. CDR3 length: 15 residues. Germline V gives CDR1 MNHNY, CDR2 SVGAGI (reference sequence). In DNA, the CDR3 is TGTGCCAGCAGTTACTCTGGTGGGCAGATTGGTGAAGCTTTCTTT. Translated, it gives CASSYSGGQIGEAFF.

This clone was seen a few times. The chain uses TRBV11-2 and TRBJ2-1; TRBD2 matches 9 bases. J was trimmed by 6 bases and V by 3 bases; bases with no gene match: 12. The CDR3 is 17 residues long. From germline, CDR1 is SGHAT and CDR2 FQNNGV. CDR3 protein: CASSFPLGGGRGNEQFF. The CDR3 DNA is TGTGCCAGCAGCTTCCCCCTCGGAGGCGGGAGGGGCAATGAGCAGTTCTTC.

This rearrangement joins TRBV5-1 to TRBJ2-7; the match to TRBD2 covers 11 bases. V shed 1 base, J shed 4 bases, and the junction held 19 bases outside the gene matches. The V gene's germline CDR1 is SGHRS and CDR2 YFSETQ. This CDR3 is 20 amino acids long. In DNA, the CDR3 is TGCGCCAGCAGCTTGTTGGGGCTAGCGGGGGGAAGCCCTAAATTGTACGAGCAGTACTTC. As protein: CASSLLGLAGGSPKLYEQYF.

The chain has TRBV5-6 and TRBJ2-3; TRBD2 might be the D (5 bases). This CDR3 has 15 amino acids. CDR1 and CDR2 (germline): SGHDT, YYEEEE. V dropped 0 bases and J dropped 7 bases, with 15 bases sitting between them. The CDR3 protein is CASSLVRVGRNTQYF. In nucleotides, the CDR3 is TGTGCCAGCAGCTTGGTGCGGGTGGGAAGGAATACGCAGTATTTT.

The V and J genes are TRBV5-6 and TRBJ2-7, with 8 bases aligning to TRBD2. This CDR3 has 13 residues. V lost 4 bases, J lost 7 bases, and 7 bases stayed unmatched. Per the germline V gene, CDR1 is SGHDT and CDR2 is YYEEEE. CDR3 coding DNA: TGTGCCAGCAGCGCCTTGCGGGGGGCGGAGCAGTACTTC. Translation gives CASSALRGAEQYF.

In this sample, this clone turned up once. The chain combines TRBV19 with TRBJ2-7, with TRBD2 as a possible D gene (5 bases). Germline V CDR1 and CDR2: LNHDA, SQIVND (reference sequence). The CDR3 totals 12 residues. V lost 6 bases and J 5 bases, leaving 11 bases between the germline ends. CDR3 in DNA: TGTGCCAGTAGGACCCCGGGGAACGAGCAGTACTTC. The encoded protein is CASRTPGNEQYF.